This record concerns one T cell receptor beta chain sequence. It has no known antigen specificity. The junction and the germline gene differ at one end; a read error may be behind it. The same CDR3 is also encoded by other DNA sequences in this sample. To prepare the library, the immunoSEQ multiplex PCR assay was applied. The immuneACCESS repertoire file appears here via TCRdb, limited to in-frame rearrangements. These files lack a portion of the clones; in checked studies, under half of the deficit traces to unresolved V genes, and the cause of the others is not known. This sample gives approximately 660,000 clones in total; approximately 90% of them show up just once. The ten largest clones take up roughly 0.0097% of the sample. The sample belongs to a study of shared T cell receptors in the human thymus (dated by TCRdb to about 2021). Regarding the research as a whole: The study examined how the human thymus generates shared, self-reactive T-cell receptor alpha chains.

These data were also reused for a study on human thymus T cells. In that second paper, the authors write: Immunologically healthy infants undergoing open corrective cardiac surgery for congenital heart defects in Finland were used as donors. The thymus tissue came from surgical resects taken out during corrective cardiac surgery. V and J gene segment usage appeared biased in both thymic and peripheral blood repertoires. Highly overlapping thymic TCR repertoires among unrelated individuals were reported in the related research. The study characterized TCR alpha and beta repertoires from roughly eight infant thymus samples and a few related peripheral blood samples. The infant donors were roughly 7 to 244 days old, and the cohort included more than five males and two females. Thymocytes were freed from the tissue by mechanical means and kept at -70 degrees C as pellets of roughly 9-34 million cells. A QIAsymphony instrument was used to extract genomic DNA from frozen cell pellets. The immunoSEQ multiplex PCR assay was used to amplify the TCRB and TCRAD loci from a standardized amount of quality-controlled genomic DNA. The V(D)J region was spanned by amplicons of a length sufficient to cover the CDR3 and to identify V and J genes. Through the commercial immunoSEQ service, the amplicons were sequenced on an Illumina platform. Primer bias and sequencing errors were corrected as previously described, and TCRAD and TCRB definitions were based on the IMGT database. The repertoires were analysed using immunoSEQ Analyzer 3.0 and VDJTools for basic statistics, V/J segment usage, diversity estimates, rarefaction and pairwise overlap. To estimate diversity, the Chao1, ChaoE, Efron-Thisted, Shannon and inverse Simpson indices were applied, and diversity was also estimated on datasets down-sampled to the smallest sample. Repertoire overlap used strict matching of CDR3 nucleotide sequence, V gene and J gene, with Jaccard-based multidimensional scaling clustering. On average, thymus samples gave 800,000 or so unique TCRB clonotypes, whereas blood samples gave roughly 86,000.

Specimen: thymocytes. This TCR was sampled from a boy younger than two with a congenital heart defect. Donor details come from another sample of the same person, matched by shared clones.

The DNA is TGCGCCAGCAGCCCGGGACTTACCGAGACCCAGTACTTC. This gives the protein CASSPGLTETQYF. The sequence links TRBV5-6 to TRBJ2-5; matching of 6 bases hints at TRBD2 as the D gene. Reading from cysteine to phenylalanine, the CDR3 counts 13 amino acids. Solely the CDR3 DNA is kept, with 39 bases framed from the first base. The germline V gene encodes CDR1 SGHDT and CDR2 YYEEEE.